Presented here are 10 T cell receptor beta chains from one specimen sequenced in a study of blood T cell repertoires in COVID-19. Profiled with immunoSEQ multiplex PCR; TCRdb holds only in-frame clones, not every one. Among 150,000 to 200,000 clones listed, about 91% were seen once. The sequenced sample was PBMCs or T cells enriched from blood (not recorded which). The receptors here all came from a woman under 30 who had recovered from COVID-19.

V and J are TRBV21-1 and TRBJ1-5; the DNA was not compared with TRBD1, the D call given in the table. TRBV21-1 is a pseudogene. This CDR3 comprises 16 residues. Here the CDR3 DNA reads TGTGCCAGCAGCAAGGCCCAGGGAAAAGGGAATCAGCCCCAGCATTTT. Translated: CASSKAQGKGNQPQHF.

The CDR3 loop is CASSYKTSGTSYEQYF. The DNA for the CDR3 is TGTGCCAGCAGTTACAAGACTAGCGGGACTTCCTACGAGCAGTACTTC. V and J are TRBV6-2 or TRBV6-3 and TRBJ2-7; the match to TRBD2 covers 11 bases. V lost 2 bases and J lost 1; bases outside the gene matches: 4. Germline V lookup: CDR1 MNHEY, CDR2 SVGEGT. The CDR3 loop spans 16 amino acids.

The chain links TRBV10-3 to TRBJ2-7; D is unresolved. The V end was cut by 0 bases, the J end by 0 bases, with 9 bases between. This CDR3 contains 15 residues. Germline-derived CDR1 and CDR2 are ENHRY and SYGVKD. The DNA of the CDR3 is TGTGCCATCAGTGAGTCGACCAGCGTCTCCTACGAGCAGTACTTC. It yields the protein CAISESTSVSYEQYF.

The rearrangement joins TRBV6-2 or TRBV6-3 to TRBJ2-3, with D unclear. The V end was cut by 6 bases, the J end by 1 base, with 14 bases between. The V gene's germline CDR1 is MNHEY and CDR2 SVGEGT. The CDR3 length is 15 residues. For the CDR3, the DNA is TGTGCCAGCAGCTCCCCTGGCCTTGGCACAGATACGCAGTATTTT. It codes for CASSSPGLGTDTQYF.

The CDR3 DNA follows: TGTGCCAGCAAGGCGACTGACACTGAAGCTTTCTTT. It is translated as CASKATDTEAFF. This rearrangement joins TRBV28 to TRBJ1-1, with no clear D. Germline values: CDR1 MDHEN, CDR2 SYDVKM. This CDR3 is built from 12 residues. Deletions cut 7 bases from V and 3 bases from J, with 9 bases between.

This clone occurred a few times. This chain uses TRBV5-4 with TRBJ1-1; 7 nucleotides agree with TRBD1. Germline CDR1 and CDR2: SGHNT and YYREEE (reference sequence). The CDR3 spans 16 residues. After removal of 4 bases from V and 5 bases from J, the junction contained 14 bases not matched to a gene. CDR3 sequence reads: CASSPPGGLRSTEAFF. The DNA for the CDR3 is TGTGCCAGCAGCCCCCCAGGGGGACTTAGGTCGACTGAAGCTTTCTTT. Using reference TRBV5-4 and TRBJ1-1 for the parts outside the CDR3, the full variable domain is ETGVTQSPTHLIKTRGQQVTLRCSSQSGHNTVSWYQQALGQGPQFIFQYYREEENGRGNFPPRFSGLQFPNYSSELNVNALELDDSALYLCASSPPGGLRSTEAFFGQGTRLTVV.

This chain uses TRBV7-3 with TRBJ2-1; 11 positions agree with TRBD2. Germline CDR1 reads SGHTA; CDR2 reads FQGTGA. The CDR3 length is 15 residues. V lost 4 bases and J lost 6; bases outside the gene matches: 5. Written as DNA, the CDR3 is TGTGCCAGCAGCTACGGGACTAGCGGCATCAATGAGCAGTTCTTC. Encoded protein: CASSYGTSGINEQFF.

The chain is built from TRBV2 and TRBJ2-4, with D tentatively TRBD2 (6 bases). Trimming removed 3 bases from V and 9 bases from J, with 18 bases in between. Germline V gene sequence: CDR1 SNHLY, CDR2 FYNNEI. The CDR3 is 15 residues long. The DNA for the CDR3 is TGTGCCAGCAGTGAGACTTCGGGGGTGGGAAGCATTCAGTACTTC. It translates to CASSETSGVGSIQYF.

The rearrangement uses TRBV27 and TRBJ2-7, with 10 bases that match TRBD2. Per germline, CDR1 MNHEY and CDR2 SMNVEV (reference sequence). Trimming took 5 bases from V and 7 from J; bases not matched to a gene: 8. This CDR3 region has 14 residues. CDR3 protein: CASSTLAGASEQYF. In DNA, the CDR3 is TGTGCCAGCAGTACCCTAGCGGGAGCCAGTGAGCAGTACTTC.

The CDR3 DNA sequence: TGTGCCAGCTCACCCCTGCCGGGAGGATACGAGCAGTACTTC. This translates into CASSPLPGGYEQYF. The gene calls are TRBV18 and TRBJ2-7; 7 bases map to TRBD2. This CDR3 is 14 amino acids long. V trimming: 3 bases; J trimming: 4 bases; junction bases outside the gene matches: 6. In germline, CDR1 is KGHSH, CDR2 LQKENI.